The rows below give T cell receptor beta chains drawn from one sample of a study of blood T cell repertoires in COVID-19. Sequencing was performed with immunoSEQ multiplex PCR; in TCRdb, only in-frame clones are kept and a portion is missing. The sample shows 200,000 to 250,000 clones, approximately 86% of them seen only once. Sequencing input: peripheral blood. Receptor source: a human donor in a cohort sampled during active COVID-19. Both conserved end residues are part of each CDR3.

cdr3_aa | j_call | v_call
CASTQDRKSNQPQHF | TRBJ1-5 | TRBV6-5
CASHAGGLSYNEQFF | TRBJ2-1 | TRBV5-1
CASSPGQADTEAFF | TRBJ1-1 | TRBV5-1
CASSYSRTGRVKAFF | TRBJ1-1 | TRBV6-2/TRBV6-3
CASSHLLAGAYNEQFF | TRBJ2-1 | TRBV3-1/TRBV3-2
CASRVSGVPQETQYF | TRBJ2-5 | TRBV2
CASSGPNTDTQYF | TRBJ2-3 | TRBV12-3/TRBV12-4
CASSDGLTGNYGYTF | TRBJ1-2 | TRBV6-1
CASSPGGGAGTGELFF | TRBJ2-2 | TRBV28
CASSVQTASRTDTQYF | TRBJ2-3 | TRBV9
CAISKGQGVDQPQHF | TRBJ1-5 | TRBV10-3
CASSRDSYEQYF | TRBJ2-7 | TRBV2
CASSVGQTTEAFF | TRBJ1-1 | TRBV9
CASYRQTGGLGYTF | TRBJ1-2 | TRBV6-4
CASSSGNSPLHF | TRBJ1-6 | TRBV5-1
CASSPGLAGSGSSETQYF | TRBJ2-5 | TRBV5-4
CASSQDMGQRGGPGELFF | TRBJ2-2 | TRBV4-2
CASSWGLEVTGELFF | TRBJ2-2 | TRBV6-5
CASSLGILEGYTF | TRBJ1-2 | TRBV12-3/TRBV12-4
CAWSGGGAFGNTIYF | TRBJ1-3 | TRBV30
CASSLATGRQPQHF | TRBJ1-5 | TRBV19
CASSRQVRTEAFF | TRBJ1-1 | TRBV7-2
CASSSGQGVNYGYTF | TRBJ1-2 | TRBV5-1
CASSLDGVRNTGELFF | TRBJ2-2 | TRBV5-1
CASSYLRTGNYGYTF | TRBJ1-2 | TRBV6-6
CASSFFRDTEAFF | TRBJ1-1 | TRBV6-5
CASSRQGMGIATGELFF | TRBJ2-2 | TRBV3-1/TRBV3-2
CASSLRETEAFF | TRBJ1-1 | TRBV7-9
CASSPPRLAGTYNEQFF | TRBJ2-1 | TRBV7-8
CASSLLQVNNSPLHF | TRBJ1-6 | TRBV27
CASSLGYGNTEAFF | TRBJ1-1 | TRBV5-1
CATSTSAVSLEQFF | TRBJ2-1 | TRBV7-2
CASMGGGTEAFF | TRBJ1-1 | TRBV12-3/TRBV12-4
CASSQTGVYQETQYF | TRBJ2-5 | TRBV18
CASSLVDRDTGELFF | TRBJ2-2 | TRBV5-1
CASSFTGTKINNSPLHF | TRBJ1-6 | TRBV7-6
CASTRRSVTDTQYF | TRBJ2-3 | TRBV6-5
CASRPGVRLNEKLFF | TRBJ1-4 | TRBV2
CASSPPGGLAKNIQYF | TRBJ2-4 | TRBV5-1
CASSPNQPGQSYGYTF | TRBJ1-2 | TRBV7-9
CASSLARDSYTDTQYF | TRBJ2-3 | TRBV5-1
CASSARGSNQPQHF | TRBJ1-5 | TRBV5-4
CASSPYRQGRNQPQHF | TRBJ1-5 | TRBV28
CATSDLDRGELFF | TRBJ2-2 | TRBV24-1
CASSIDRGGNGYTF | TRBJ1-2 | TRBV7-3
CASRPGQSLYEQYF | TRBJ2-7 | TRBV7-2
CASSLTESSEAFF | TRBJ1-1 | TRBV6-4
CASSLAPSTGELFF | TRBJ2-2 | TRBV13
CASSSRTAYSTGELFF | TRBJ2-2 | TRBV6-5